This TCR beta chain emerged from a study of CD8 T cells in Susac syndrome (dated by TCRdb to between 2018 and 2020). Notes on the research overall: The study used repertoire sequencing to test whether antigen drove CD8+ T cell activation and differentiation in Susac syndrome.

High-throughput TCR beta sequencing profiled peripheral blood CD8+ and CD4+ T cells from healthy donors, Susac syndrome patients and multiple sclerosis patients. Healthy donors were age- and sex-matched controls. Bulk CD8+ and CD4+ T cells were purified by magnetic negative isolation, whereas CD8+ TEMRA cells were enriched by FACS. Blood was drawn into EDTA tubes, processed within 24 hours, and PBMCs were isolated by density gradient centrifugation. PBMCs intended for TCR sequencing were frozen in liquid nitrogen and were later thawed in a 37 degrees C water bath. The sorted or isolated CD4+, CD8+ and CD8+ TEMRA cells had a purity of 90% or higher. RNA was extracted using the RNeasy kit, and about 0.5 to 1 ug of the RNA was reverse transcribed with random hexamers. The immunoSEQ multiplex PCR assay, covering 54 Vbeta and 13 Jbeta segments, was used to amplify TCR beta CDR3 regions. PCR amplification bias was corrected using a synthetic template baseline for primer optimization and computational correction. From the authors' description of their analysis: Reads were annotated to V, D and J genes according to IMGT and were analyzed with immunoSEQ Analyzer, with only productive sequences retained. Clonality was computed as one minus Shannon entropy normalized by log2 of the number of productive unique sequences. For each patient and control, public and private clones were evaluated within the 100 most prevalent clones. Clones were defined as Susac-specific if absent from the healthy and MS cohorts, from 1052 published viral clones and from other ImmuneACCESS disease sequences. The public reads were reprocessed in TCRdb via fastp at Q25 and MiXCR, keeping in-frame beta chains. Every distinct CDR3 protein forms one entry, paired with its most common genes and DNA. The V and J calls follow TCRdb's processing rather than the paper's. The sample profile shows some 100,000 distinct CDR3 sequences; about 96% of them were found once. The ten largest make up just over 0.095% of the sample.

The study at large found these results: The number of individuals in the TCR sequencing and HLA analysis was acknowledged as relatively small.

Regarding this clonotype: Which antigen it targets is not known. Base qualities are not recorded, but no much larger clone differs from it by a single base.

The receptor was isolated from a human donor in good health. The source material was CD4+ T cells from PBMCs.

DNA sequence: TGCGCCAGCAGCTTGGGACAGGGGAACACAGATACGCAGTATTTT. Its protein is CASSLGQGNTDTQYF. Here the chain combines TRBV5-1 and TRBJ2-3, and TRBD1 aligns with 8 junction nucleotides. From a lookup of the germline V gene, CDR1 and CDR2 are SGHRS and YFSETQ. V trim: 0 bases; J trim: 2 bases; unmatched bases: 2. From its cysteine to its phenylalanine, the CDR3 spans 15 amino acids. Of all the DNA, just the CDR3 is kept, 45 bases in frame from base 1.